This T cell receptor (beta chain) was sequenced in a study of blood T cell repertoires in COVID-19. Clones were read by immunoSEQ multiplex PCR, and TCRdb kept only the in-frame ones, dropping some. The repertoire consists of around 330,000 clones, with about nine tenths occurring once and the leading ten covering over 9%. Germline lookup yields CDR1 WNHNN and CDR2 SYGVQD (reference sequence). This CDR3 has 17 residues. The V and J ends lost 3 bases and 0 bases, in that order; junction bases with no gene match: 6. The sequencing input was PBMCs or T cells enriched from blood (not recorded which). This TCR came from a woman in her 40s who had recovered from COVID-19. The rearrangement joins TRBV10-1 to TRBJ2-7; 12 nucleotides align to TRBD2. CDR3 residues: CASSDRLTSGGSYEQYF. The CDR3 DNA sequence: TGCGCCAGCAGTGACCGCCTGACTAGCGGGGGCTCCTACGAGCAGTACTTC.